This T cell receptor (beta chain) appears in the sequencing data of a study of HIV-infected patients and healthy controls. The CDR3 covers 16 residues. J gave up 2 bases and V 6 bases, and 6 bases lay outside the gene matches. MiXCR, applied by TCRdb to the 5' RACE reads, yields one record per CDR3 protein. Among 19,000 or so distinct CDR3 sequences listed, approximately 19% were seen once. The sample holds a few counts of this clonotype. The chain couples TRBV12-3 or TRBV12-4 to TRBJ2-3; 12 positions agree with TRBD2. The receptor comes from a human donor in good health. Sequencing was done on a sample of CD8+ T cells from blood. Here the CDR3 reads CASSSTSGSPTDTQYF. CDR3 DNA sequence: TGTGCCAGCAGCTCGACTAGCGGGAGCCCCACAGATACGCAGTATTTT.